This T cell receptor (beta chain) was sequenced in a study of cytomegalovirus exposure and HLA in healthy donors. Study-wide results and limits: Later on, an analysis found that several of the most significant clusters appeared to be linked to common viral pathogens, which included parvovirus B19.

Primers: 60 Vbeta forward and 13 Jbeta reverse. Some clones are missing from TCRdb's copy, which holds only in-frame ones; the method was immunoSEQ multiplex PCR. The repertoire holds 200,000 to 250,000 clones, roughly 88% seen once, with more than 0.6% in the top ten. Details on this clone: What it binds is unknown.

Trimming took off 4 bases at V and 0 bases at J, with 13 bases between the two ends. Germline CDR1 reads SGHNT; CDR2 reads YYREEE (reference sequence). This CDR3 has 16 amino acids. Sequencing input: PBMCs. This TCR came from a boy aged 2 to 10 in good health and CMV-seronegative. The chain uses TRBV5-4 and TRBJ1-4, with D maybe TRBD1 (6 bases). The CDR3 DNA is TGTGCCAGCAGCCCGGACAGCGGGGCAACTAATGAAAAACTGTTTTTT. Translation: CASSPDSGATNEKLFF. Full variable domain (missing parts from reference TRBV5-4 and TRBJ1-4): ETGVTQSPTHLIKTRGQQVTLRCSSQSGHNTVSWYQQALGQGPQFIFQYYREEENGRGNFPPRFSGLQFPNYSSELNVNALELDDSALYLCASSPDSGATNEKLFFGSGTQLSVL.